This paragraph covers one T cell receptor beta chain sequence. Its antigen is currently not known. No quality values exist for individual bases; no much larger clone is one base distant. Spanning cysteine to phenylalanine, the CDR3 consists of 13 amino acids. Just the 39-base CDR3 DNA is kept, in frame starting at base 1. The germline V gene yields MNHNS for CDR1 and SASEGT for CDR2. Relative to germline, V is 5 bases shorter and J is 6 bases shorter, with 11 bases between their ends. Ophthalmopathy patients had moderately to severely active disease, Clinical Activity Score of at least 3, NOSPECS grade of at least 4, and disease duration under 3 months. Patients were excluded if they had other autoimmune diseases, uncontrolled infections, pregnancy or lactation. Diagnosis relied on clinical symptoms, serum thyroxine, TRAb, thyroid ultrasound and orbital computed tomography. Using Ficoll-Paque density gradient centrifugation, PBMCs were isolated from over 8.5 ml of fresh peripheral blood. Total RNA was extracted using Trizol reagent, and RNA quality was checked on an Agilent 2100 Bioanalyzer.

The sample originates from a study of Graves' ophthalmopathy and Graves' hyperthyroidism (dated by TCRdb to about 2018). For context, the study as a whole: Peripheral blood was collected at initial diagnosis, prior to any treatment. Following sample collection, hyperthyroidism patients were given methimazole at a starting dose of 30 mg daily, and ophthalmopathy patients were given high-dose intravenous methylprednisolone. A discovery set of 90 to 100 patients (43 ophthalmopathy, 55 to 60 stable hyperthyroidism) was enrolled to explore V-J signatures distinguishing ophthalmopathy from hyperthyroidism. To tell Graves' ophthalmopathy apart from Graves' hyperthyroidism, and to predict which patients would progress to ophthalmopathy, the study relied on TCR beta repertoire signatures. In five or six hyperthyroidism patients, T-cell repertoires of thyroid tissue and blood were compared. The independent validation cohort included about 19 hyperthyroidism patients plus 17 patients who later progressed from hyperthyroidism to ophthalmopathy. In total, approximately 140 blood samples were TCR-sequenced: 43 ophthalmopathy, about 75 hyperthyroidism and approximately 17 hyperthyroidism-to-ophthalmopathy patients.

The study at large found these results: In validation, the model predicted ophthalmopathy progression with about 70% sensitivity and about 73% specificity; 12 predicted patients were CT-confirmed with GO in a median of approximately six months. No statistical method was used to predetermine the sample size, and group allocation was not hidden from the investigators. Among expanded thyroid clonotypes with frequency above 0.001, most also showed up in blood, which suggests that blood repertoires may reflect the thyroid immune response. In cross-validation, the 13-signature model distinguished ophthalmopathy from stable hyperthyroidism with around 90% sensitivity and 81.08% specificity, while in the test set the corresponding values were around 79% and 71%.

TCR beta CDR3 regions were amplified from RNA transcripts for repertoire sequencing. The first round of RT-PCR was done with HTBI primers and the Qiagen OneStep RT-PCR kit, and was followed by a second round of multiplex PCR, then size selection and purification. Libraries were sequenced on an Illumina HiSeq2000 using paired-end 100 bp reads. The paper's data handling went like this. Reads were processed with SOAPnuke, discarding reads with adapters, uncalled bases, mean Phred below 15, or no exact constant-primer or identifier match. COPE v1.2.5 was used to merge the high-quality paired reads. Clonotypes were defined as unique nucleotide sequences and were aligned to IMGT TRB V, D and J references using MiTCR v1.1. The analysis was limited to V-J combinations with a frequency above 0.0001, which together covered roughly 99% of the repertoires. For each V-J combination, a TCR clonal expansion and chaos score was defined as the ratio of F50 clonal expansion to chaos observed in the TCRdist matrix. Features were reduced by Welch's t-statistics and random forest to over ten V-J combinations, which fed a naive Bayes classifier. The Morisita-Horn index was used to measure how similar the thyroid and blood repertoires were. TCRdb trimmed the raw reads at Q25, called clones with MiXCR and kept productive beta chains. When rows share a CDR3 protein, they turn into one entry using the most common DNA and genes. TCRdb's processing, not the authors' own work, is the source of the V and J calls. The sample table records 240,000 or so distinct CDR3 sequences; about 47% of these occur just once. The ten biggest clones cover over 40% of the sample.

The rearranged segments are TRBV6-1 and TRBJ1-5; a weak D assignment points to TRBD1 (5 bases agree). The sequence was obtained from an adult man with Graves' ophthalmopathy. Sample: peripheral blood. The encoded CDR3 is CASSYGGGQPQHF. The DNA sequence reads TGTGCCAGCAGTTACGGGGGAGGTCAGCCCCAGCATTTT.